The 31 T cell receptor beta chains listed next were all sequenced from one sample in a study of beta chain features in type 1 diabetes. Every isolated RNA sample was fully reverse transcribed, so sequencing captured expressed TCRB transcripts. Only in-frame clones appear in the TCRdb table, and some are missing; sequencing was by immunoSEQ multiplex PCR. The profile shows around 500,000 clones, about an eighth of them singletons. Sequenced sample: naive CD4+ T cells from blood. The receptors were sampled from a young woman in good health.

Only a few counts were recorded for this clone. J is TRBJ2-5 and V is TRBV30; 8 nucleotides agree with TRBD2. Germline CDR1 and CDR2: GTSNPN and SVGIG (reference sequence). J was trimmed by 5 bases and V by 3 bases; bases with no gene match: 11. The CDR3 runs to 15 residues. CDR3 nucleotide sequence: TGTGCCTGGAGGCCGCGAGGCGGGAGGAGGGAGACCCAGTACTTC. It yields the protein CAWRPRGGRRETQYF.

V is TRBV2 and J is TRBJ2-2, with D unclear. The CDR3 sequence is 12 residues long. Trimming pared 7 bases from V and 2 bases from J, leaving 5 bases between. The germline gives CDR1 SNHLY, CDR2 FYNNEI. The CDR3 loop reads CASKGNTGELFF. The DNA of the CDR3 is TGTGCCAGCAAGGGCAACACCGGGGAGCTGTTTTTT. Full variable domain (outside the CDR3, taken from reference TRBV2 and TRBJ2-2): EPEVTQTPSHQVTQMGQEVILRCVPISNHLYFYWYRQILGQKVEFLVSFYNNEISEKSEIFDDQFSVERPDGSNFTLKIRSTKLEDSAMYFCASKGNTGELFFGEGSRLTVL.

A word on this clone: This sample also contains other DNA sequences that code for the same CDR3. The rearrangement links TRBV9 to TRBJ2-3; D not resolved. Trimming removed 0 bases from V and 2 bases from J, with 4 bases in between. Germline V gives CDR1 SGDLS, CDR2 YYNGEE. CDR3 length equals 13 residues. In DNA form, the CDR3 reads TGTGCCAGCAGCGTAGGATCCACAGATACGCAGTATTTT. Encoded protein: CASSVGSTDTQYF.

In its sample, this clone was seen a few times. Different DNA sequences within this sample yield the same CDR3. The V gene is TRBV7-2, the J gene TRBJ2-4; D gene unclear. The CDR3 length is 14 residues. Germline V gives CDR1 SGHTA, CDR2 FQGNSA. The V end was cut by 1 base, the J end by 3 bases, with 7 bases between. The CDR3, as DNA: TGTGCCAGCAGCTTAGGGGGAAGCAAAAACATTCAGTACTTC. It codes for CASSLGGSKNIQYF.

The chain recombines TRBV7-2 with TRBJ2-7, with 11 bases that match TRBD1. J was trimmed by 5 bases and V by 5 bases; bases with no gene match: 8. CDR3 length equals 15 residues. Per germline, CDR1 SGHTA and CDR2 FQGNSA. The CDR3 bases are TGTGCCAGCAGCGGGTACGGGACAGGGGGACACGAGCAGTACTTC. Translating gives CASSGYGTGGHEQYF.

This clone was counted between two and nine times. This chain joins TRBV15 and TRBJ2-7; TRBD1 matches 8 bases. V shed 5 bases and J 2 bases; nucleotides not matched to a gene: 5. The CDR3 runs to 14 residues. Germline V gene data show CDR1 as LNHNV and CDR2 as YYDKDF (reference sequence). In DNA form, the CDR3 reads TGTGCCACCAGCGGAAGACAGGGGACCTACGAGCAGTACGTC. Protein product: CATSGRQGTYEQYV.

The chain recombines TRBV5-1 with TRBJ1-2, with no clear D. V gave up 0 bases and J gave up 4 bases, with 7 bases separating them. CDR1 and CDR2 (germline): SGHRS, YFSETQ. This CDR3 is built from 13 residues. Written as DNA, the CDR3 is TGCGCCAGCAGCTTGGACGTCTTCTATGGCTACACCTTC. As protein: CASSLDVFYGYTF.

This clone was seen only a few times. This chain connects TRBV9 to TRBJ2-3; no reliable D call. V lost 2 bases, J lost 4 bases, and 14 bases lay in between. The CDR3 totals 15 residues. The germline V gene has CDR1 SGDLS and CDR2 YYNGEE. CDR3 amino acids: CASSVGGPSADTQYF. The CDR3 DNA reads as TGTGCCAGCAGCGTCGGCGGTCCCTCGGCAGATACGCAGTATTTT. Complete variable domain (other parts from reference TRBV9 and TRBJ2-3): DSGVTQTPKHLITATGQRVTLRCSPRSGDLSVYWYQQSLDQGLQFLIQYYNGEERAKGNILERFSAQQFPDLHSELNLSSLELGDSALYFCASSVGGPSADTQYFGPGTRLTVL.

The V and J genes are TRBV15 and TRBJ2-7; 9 bases map to TRBD1. From germline, CDR1 is LNHNV and CDR2 YYDKDF (reference sequence). V lost 6 bases and J lost 5; bases outside the gene matches: 8. The CDR3 has 14 amino acids. The CDR3 protein is CATRPRTGAHEQYF. CDR3 nucleotide sequence: TGTGCCACCAGACCCCGGACAGGGGCCCACGAGCAGTACTTC. Full variable domain (rest looked up from reference TRBV15 and TRBJ2-7): DAMVIQNPRYQVTQFGKPVTLSCSQTLNHNVMYWYQQKSSQAPKLLFHYYDKDFNNEADTPDNFQSRRPNTSFCFLDIRSPGLGDTAMYLCATRPRTGAHEQYFGPGTRLTVT.

The chain couples TRBV7-2 to TRBJ2-7; possible D gene TRBD1, 6 bases. The CDR3 covers 14 residues. The germline V gene has CDR1 SGHTA and CDR2 FQGNSA. V lost 4 bases, J lost 1 base, and 11 bases lay in between. CDR3 coding DNA: TGTGCCAGCAGCTCGTACGGGACATCCTACGAGCAGTACTTC. This codes for CASSSYGTSYEQYF.

This clone was counted between two and nine times. The same CDR3 can be traced to other DNA sequences in this sample. The chain carries TRBV6-5 and TRBJ2-5; 8 positions agree with TRBD1. The CDR3 runs to 14 residues. V trimming: 6 bases; J trimming: 1 base; junction bases outside the gene matches: 4. Germline CDR1 MNHEY, CDR2 SVGAGI. In DNA, the CDR3 is TGTGCCAGCAGCCGCGACAGGGGCCAAGAGACCCAGTACTTC. This translates into CASSRDRGQETQYF.

This chain joins TRBV7-2 and TRBJ2-7; TRBD2 might be the D (6 bases). The V gene lost 2 bases and the J gene lost 8 bases, with 13 bases spanning the gap. The V gene's germline CDR1 is SGHTA and CDR2 FQGNSA. The CDR3 is 13 residues long. The CDR3, as DNA: TGTGCCAGCAGCTTACCTTCGGGGGTGCAGCAGTACTTC. Protein product: CASSLPSGVQQYF.

This clone was detected a few times. DNA for the CDR3: TGTGCCAGCAGATACAGGGGGCTCCAAGAGACCCAGTACTTC. It codes for CASRYRGLQETQYF. J is TRBJ2-5 and V is TRBV2; 9 nucleotides agree with TRBD1. J gave up 1 base and V 6 bases, and 3 bases lay outside the gene matches. The length of the CDR3 is 14 residues. The germline V gene encodes CDR1 SNHLY and CDR2 FYNNEI.

The chain uses TRBV7-2 and TRBJ2-3; TRBD2 matches at 10 bases. The length of the CDR3 is 16 residues. From germline, CDR1 is SGHTA and CDR2 FQGNSA. V was clipped by 2 bases and J by 2 bases; unmatched bases: 4. CDR3 DNA sequence: TGTGCCAGCAGCTTATTGGGACTAGCGATCACAGATACGCAGTATTTT. It translates to CASSLLGLAITDTQYF.

The CDR3 is CASSRQTGNNNEQFF. DNA for the CDR3: TGTGCCAGCAGCCGCCAGACAGGTAACAACAATGAGCAGTTCTTC. The chain employs TRBV7-3 and TRBJ2-1; D is perhaps TRBD1 (6 bases). Germline V gene sequence: CDR1 SGHTA, CDR2 FQGTGA. This CDR3 spans 15 amino acids. Trimming left V 5 bases short and J 5 bases short, with 16 bases between.

The V and J genes are TRBV7-9 and TRBJ1-2; TRBD1 matches at 7 bases. The CDR3 sequence is 15 residues long. V shed 2 bases, J shed 4 bases, and the junction held 7 bases outside the gene matches. Germline CDR1 is SEHNR and CDR2 is FQNEAQ (reference sequence). Written as DNA, the CDR3 is TGTGCCAGCAGCTTATCAGGACAGGCGACCTATGGCTACACCTTC. Residues: CASSLSGQATYGYTF.

This clone appeared a few times. The CDR3 loop reads CASSLGPVSGYGYTF. The CDR3 coding sequence is TGTGCCAGCAGCTTAGGCCCGGTATCTGGCTATGGCTACACCTTC. The J gene is TRBJ1-2, the V gene TRBV7-9; no clear D. The CDR3 length is 15 residues. V was trimmed by 1 base and J by 4 bases, leaving 13 bases between them. In germline, CDR1 is SEHNR, CDR2 FQNEAQ (reference sequence).

This clone was observed a handful of times. The V gene is TRBV5-1, the J gene TRBJ2-7; D remains unclear. CDR1 and CDR2 from the germline V gene are SGHRS and YFSETQ. The V gene lost 2 bases and the J gene lost 0 bases, with 9 bases spanning the gap. The CDR3 runs to 14 residues. CDR3 residues: CASSFDPSSYEQYF. The CDR3, as DNA: TGCGCCAGCAGCTTTGACCCAAGCTCCTACGAGCAGTACTTC.

The chain links TRBV7-2 to TRBJ2-3; 8 positions match TRBD1. Trimming took 1 base from V and 2 from J; bases not matched to a gene: 2. Germline V gives CDR1 SGHTA, CDR2 FQGNSA. This CDR3 is built from 15 residues. The CDR3 loop reads CASSLGQGITDTQYF. The CDR3 DNA reads as TGTGCCAGCAGCTTAGGACAGGGGATCACAGATACGCAGTATTTT.

The chain has TRBV9 and TRBJ1-2; D not resolved. V dropped 4 bases and J dropped 4 bases, with 8 bases sitting between them. The CDR3 loop spans 12 amino acids. Per the germline V gene, CDR1 is SGDLS and CDR2 is YYNGEE. The CDR3 DNA follows: TGTGCCAGCAGCTGGGGAGCCTATGGCTACACCTTC. Encoded protein: CASSWGAYGYTF. Looking up the rest from reference TRBV9 and TRBJ1-2 gives the full variable domain: DSGVTQTPKHLITATGQRVTLRCSPRSGDLSVYWYQQSLDQGLQFLIQYYNGEERAKGNILERFSAQQFPDLHSELNLSSLELGDSALYFCASSWGAYGYTFGSGTRLTVV.

This clone was counted a few times. The genes are TRBV9 and TRBJ2-7; D not resolved. V was pared by 2 bases and J by 5 bases, with 2 bases between. Germline CDR1 reads SGDLS; CDR2 reads YYNGEE. This CDR3 has 10 amino acids. CDR3 loop: CASSVDEQYV. For the CDR3, the DNA is TGTGCCAGCAGCGTGGACGAGCAGTACGTC.

V gene TRBV29-1 combines with J gene TRBJ1-2, with 8 nucleotides matching TRBD1. V was pared by 7 bases and J by 2 bases, with 9 bases of the junction left unmatched. The CDR3 runs to 14 residues. Germline V gene lookup returns CDR1 SQVTM and CDR2 ANQGSEA. CDR3 bases: TGCAGCGGGCAAGGGACAGGAGAGAACTATGGCTACACCTTC. It specifies CSGQGTGENYGYTF. Supplemented by reference TRBV29-1 and TRBJ1-2, the full variable domain reads SAVISQKPSRDICQRGTSLTIQCQVDSQVTMMFWYRQQPGQSLTLIATANQGSEATYESGFVIDKFPISRPNLTFSTLTVSNMSPEDSSIYLCSGQGTGENYGYTFGSGTRLTVV.

Regarding this clone: Since a much larger clone is just one base distant, this may be a read error. The genes are TRBV27 and TRBJ2-3; D gene uncertain. The V end was cut by 6 bases, the J end by 0 bases, with 1 base between. CDR1 is MNHEY, CDR2 SMNVEV, per germline (reference sequence). This CDR3 comprises 11 residues. CDR3 amino acids: CASRSTDTQYF. CDR3 DNA sequence: TGTGCCAGCAGAAGCACAGATACGCAGTATTTT.

This clone came up a few times. The chain links TRBV18 to TRBJ2-3; TRBD2 might be the D (5 bases). Germline V lookup: CDR1 KGHSH, CDR2 LQKENI. The CDR3 has 17 residues. The V and J ends lost 1 base and 0 bases respectively, with 14 bases between them. The CDR3: CASSPQSGLTSTDTQYF. As DNA, the CDR3 is TGTGCCAGCTCACCACAGTCAGGACTCACTAGCACAGATACGCAGTATTTT.

This clone was picked up a small number of times. The V call is TRBV7-8, the J call TRBJ2-5; 7 nucleotides match TRBD2. The CDR3 has 14 amino acids. After removal of 5 bases from V and 4 bases from J, the junction contained 7 bases not matched to a gene. Germline V gives CDR1 SGHVS, CDR2 FQNEAQ. Here the CDR3 DNA reads TGTGCCAGCAGCACGTTCCCGGGGGGAGAGACCCAGTACTTC. Amino acid sequence: CASSTFPGGETQYF.

This clone was seen a few times. The CDR3 DNA reads TGTGCCAGCAGCTTAGATCTGAGACTAGCGGGAGGGCGCACTGAGCAGTTCTTC. Its protein product is CASSLDLRLAGGRTEQFF. The chain employs TRBV11-3 and TRBJ2-1; 14 bases are shared with TRBD2. Germline values: CDR1 SGHNT, CDR2 YENEEA. The CDR3 runs to 18 residues. Trimming removed 0 bases from V and 9 bases from J; junction bases left unmatched: 10.

This clone was counted a few times. The chain couples TRBV7-9 to TRBJ1-6; possibly TRBD1 for D (5 bases). V was shortened by 1 base and J by 9 bases, with 16 bases between the two germline ends. This CDR3 region has 16 residues. From germline, CDR1 is SEHNR and CDR2 FQNEAQ (reference sequence). CDR3 sequence: CASSLDFGAAISPLHF. The CDR3 DNA reads as TGTGCCAGCAGCTTAGATTTCGGGGCAGCGATTTCACCCCTCCACTTT.

In its sample, this clone was seen a few times. The chain links TRBV7-2 to TRBJ2-7, with D tentatively TRBD2 (6 bases). The length of the CDR3 is 13 residues. The V gene lost 4 bases and the J gene lost 1 base, with 8 bases spanning the gap. Germline CDR1 is SGHTA and CDR2 is FQGNSA. CDR3 sequence: CASSSGLSYEQYF. For the CDR3, the DNA is TGTGCCAGCAGCTCGGGACTTTCCTACGAGCAGTACTTC.

This clone was picked up a small number of times. The chain couples TRBV27 to TRBJ1-1, with D unclear. Germline lookup yields CDR1 MNHEY and CDR2 SMNVEV (reference sequence). The CDR3 runs to 13 residues. V lost 3 bases to trimming and J lost 5 bases, with 10 bases between them. CDR3 DNA: TGTGCCAGCAGTTTGACTCTGGGTACTGAAGCTTTCTTT. Amino acids: CASSLTLGTEAFF.

Only a few counts were recorded for this clone. This sequence joins TRBV4-3 and TRBJ1-2; 7 positions match TRBD1. V dropped 4 bases and J dropped 8; count of bases not matched to a gene: 13. The CDR3 consists of 15 residues. Germline values: CDR1 LGHNA, CDR2 YSLEER. The CDR3: CASSPLLTGTAGYTF. Written as DNA, the CDR3 is TGCGCCAGCAGCCCCCTCCTAACCGGGACAGCCGGCTACACCTTC.

This clone was counted a few times. V usage is TRBV29-1 and J usage is TRBJ1-1; D ambiguous. Looked up from germline, CDR1 is SQVTM and CDR2 is ANQGSEA. The CDR3 is 12 amino acids. V lost 3 bases, J lost 1 base, and 6 bases lay in between. CDR3 region: CSVDVTNTEAFF. In DNA, the CDR3 is TGCAGCGTTGACGTGACGAACACTGAAGCTTTCTTT.